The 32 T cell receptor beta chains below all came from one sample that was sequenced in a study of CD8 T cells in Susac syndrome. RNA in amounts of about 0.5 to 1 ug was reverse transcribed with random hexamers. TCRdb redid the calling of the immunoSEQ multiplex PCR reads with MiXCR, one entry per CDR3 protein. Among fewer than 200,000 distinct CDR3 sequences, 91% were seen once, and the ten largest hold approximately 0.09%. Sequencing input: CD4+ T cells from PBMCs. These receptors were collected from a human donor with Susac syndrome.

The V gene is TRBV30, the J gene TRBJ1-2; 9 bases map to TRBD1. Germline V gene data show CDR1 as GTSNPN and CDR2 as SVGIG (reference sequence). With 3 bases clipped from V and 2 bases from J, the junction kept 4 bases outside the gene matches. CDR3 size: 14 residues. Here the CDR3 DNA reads TGTGCCTGGAGCGGACAGGGGATGAACTATGGCTACACCTTC. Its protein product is CAWSGQGMNYGYTF.

DNA for the CDR3: TGCGCCAGCAGCGTCTCACAACGGACTTCGGTCTCCGGGGCCAACGTCCTGACTTTC. It translates to CASSVSQRTSVSGANVLTF. The chain has TRBV5-1 and TRBJ2-6; tentative D call: TRBD2 (5 bases). Germline V gene data show CDR1 as SGHRS and CDR2 as YFSETQ. Trimming took off 4 bases at V and 4 bases at J, with 24 bases between the two ends. The CDR3 spans 19 residues.

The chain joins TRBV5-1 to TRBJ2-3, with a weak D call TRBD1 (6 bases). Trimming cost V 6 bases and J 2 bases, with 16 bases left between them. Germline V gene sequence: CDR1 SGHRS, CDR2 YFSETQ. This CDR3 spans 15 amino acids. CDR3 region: CASTRGGQNTDTQYF. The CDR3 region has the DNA TGCGCCAGCACCCGAGGGGGACAAAACACAGATACGCAGTATTTT.

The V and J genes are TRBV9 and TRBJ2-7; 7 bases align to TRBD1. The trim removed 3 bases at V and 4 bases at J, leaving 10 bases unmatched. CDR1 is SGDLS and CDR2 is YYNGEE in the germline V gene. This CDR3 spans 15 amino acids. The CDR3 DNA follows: TGTGCCAGCAGCGAGCAACCGGGACAGACGTACGAGCAGTACTTC. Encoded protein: CASSEQPGQTYEQYF.

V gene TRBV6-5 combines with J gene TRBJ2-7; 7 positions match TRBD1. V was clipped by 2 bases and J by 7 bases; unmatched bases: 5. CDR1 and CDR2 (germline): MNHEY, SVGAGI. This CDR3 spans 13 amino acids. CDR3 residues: CASSYTRDREQYF. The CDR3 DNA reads TGTGCCAGCAGTTACACCCGGGACAGAGAGCAGTACTTC.

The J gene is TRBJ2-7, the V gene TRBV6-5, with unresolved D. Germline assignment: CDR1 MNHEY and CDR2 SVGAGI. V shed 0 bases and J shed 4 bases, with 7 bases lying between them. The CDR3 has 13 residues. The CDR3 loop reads CASSYSHTYEQYF. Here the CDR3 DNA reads TGTGCCAGCAGTTACTCTCACACGTACGAGCAGTACTTC.

The CDR3 nucleotides are TGTGCCAGCAGCTTGTTCCTTGGGGGCACTGAAGCTTTCTTT. Translating it yields CASSLFLGGTEAFF. V gene TRBV5-4 combines with J gene TRBJ1-1, with D perhaps TRBD1 (5 bases). The germline V gene encodes CDR1 SGHNT and CDR2 YYREEE (reference sequence). With 1 base removed from V and 4 bases from J, the gap between germline ends came to 11 bases. The CDR3 length is 14 residues.

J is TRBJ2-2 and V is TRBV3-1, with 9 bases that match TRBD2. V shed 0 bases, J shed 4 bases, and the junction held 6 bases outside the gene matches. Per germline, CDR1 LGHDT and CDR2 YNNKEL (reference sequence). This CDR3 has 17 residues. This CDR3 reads CASSQDRRLAVTGELFF. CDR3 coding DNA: TGTGCCAGCAGCCAAGATCGACGACTAGCGGTCACCGGGGAGCTGTTTTTT.

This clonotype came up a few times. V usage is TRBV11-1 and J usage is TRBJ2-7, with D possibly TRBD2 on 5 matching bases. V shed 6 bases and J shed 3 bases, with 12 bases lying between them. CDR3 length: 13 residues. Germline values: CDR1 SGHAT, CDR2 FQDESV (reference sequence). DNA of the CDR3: TGTGCCAGCAGTCCGGACTGGAACTACGAGCAGTACTTC. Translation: CASSPDWNYEQYF.

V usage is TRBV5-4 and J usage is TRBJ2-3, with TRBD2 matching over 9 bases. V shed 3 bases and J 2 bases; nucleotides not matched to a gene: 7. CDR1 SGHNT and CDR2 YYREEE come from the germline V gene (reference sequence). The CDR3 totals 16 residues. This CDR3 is CASSSLRTSDTDTQYF. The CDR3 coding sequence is TGTGCCAGCAGCTCTTTGAGGACTAGCGACACAGATACGCAGTATTTT.

The CDR3 loop is CASSITWGVSNQPQHF. The DNA for the CDR3 is TGTGCCAGTAGTATTACGTGGGGAGTAAGCAATCAGCCCCAGCATTTT. This chain uses TRBV19 with TRBJ1-5, with D unresolved. The germline gives CDR1 LNHDA, CDR2 SQIVND (reference sequence). V was cut by 3 bases and J by 1 base, with 13 bases left in between. CDR3 length: 16 residues.

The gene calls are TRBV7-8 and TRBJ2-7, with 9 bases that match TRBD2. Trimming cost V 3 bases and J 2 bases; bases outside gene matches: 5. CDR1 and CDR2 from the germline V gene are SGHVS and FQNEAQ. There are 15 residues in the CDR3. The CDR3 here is CASSFSGSQAYEQYF. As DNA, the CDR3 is TGTGCCAGCAGCTTTAGCGGGAGCCAGGCCTACGAGCAGTACTTC.

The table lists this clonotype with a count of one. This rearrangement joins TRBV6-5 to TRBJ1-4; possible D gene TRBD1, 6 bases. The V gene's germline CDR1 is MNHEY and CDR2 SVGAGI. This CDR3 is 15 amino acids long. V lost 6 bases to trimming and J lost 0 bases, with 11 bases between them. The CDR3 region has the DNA TGTGCCAGCAGAACGGACAGATCAACTAATGAAAAACTGTTTTTT. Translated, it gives CASRTDRSTNEKLFF.

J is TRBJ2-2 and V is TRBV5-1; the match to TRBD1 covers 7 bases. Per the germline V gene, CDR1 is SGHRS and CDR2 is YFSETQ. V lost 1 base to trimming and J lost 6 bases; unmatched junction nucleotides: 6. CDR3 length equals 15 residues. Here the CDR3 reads CASSLISGGAGELFF. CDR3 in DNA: TGCGCCAGCAGCTTGATTTCAGGGGGTGCCGGGGAGCTGTTTTTT.

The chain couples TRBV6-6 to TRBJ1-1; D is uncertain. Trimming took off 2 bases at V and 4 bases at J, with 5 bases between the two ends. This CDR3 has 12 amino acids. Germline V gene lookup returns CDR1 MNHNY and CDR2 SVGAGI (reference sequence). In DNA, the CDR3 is TGTGCCAGCAGTTACGTGAGCACTGAAGCTTTCTTT. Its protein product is CASSYVSTEAFF.

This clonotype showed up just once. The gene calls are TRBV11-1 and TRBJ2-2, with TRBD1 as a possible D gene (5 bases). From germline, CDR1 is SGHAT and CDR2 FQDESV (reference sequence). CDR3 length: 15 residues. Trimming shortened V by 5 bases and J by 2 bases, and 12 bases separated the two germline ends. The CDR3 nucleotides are TGTGCCAGCAGCCTAAATGACAGAAACACCGGGGAGCTGTTTTTT. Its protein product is CASSLNDRNTGELFF.

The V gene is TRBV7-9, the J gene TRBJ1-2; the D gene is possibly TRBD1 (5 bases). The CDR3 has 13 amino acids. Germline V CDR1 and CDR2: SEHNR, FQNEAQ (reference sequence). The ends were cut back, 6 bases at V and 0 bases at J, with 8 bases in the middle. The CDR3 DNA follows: TGTGCCAGCAGGCGGGGCGCTAACTATGGCTACACCTTC. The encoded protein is CASRRGANYGYTF.

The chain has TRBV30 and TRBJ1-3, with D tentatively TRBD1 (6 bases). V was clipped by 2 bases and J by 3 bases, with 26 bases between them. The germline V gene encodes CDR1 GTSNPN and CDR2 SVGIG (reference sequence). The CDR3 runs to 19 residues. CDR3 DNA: TGTGCCTGGAGTTCTGGGCAGGGGACAATCCCAATGGGTGGAAACACCATATATTTT. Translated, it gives CAWSSGQGTIPMGGNTIYF.

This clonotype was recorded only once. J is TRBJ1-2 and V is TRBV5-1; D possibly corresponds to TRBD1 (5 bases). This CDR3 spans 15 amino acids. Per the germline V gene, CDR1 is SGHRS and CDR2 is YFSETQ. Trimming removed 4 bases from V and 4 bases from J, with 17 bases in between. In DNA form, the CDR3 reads TGCGCCAGCAGCCCGGTTGCGGGACTGAGCTATGGCTACACCTTC. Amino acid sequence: CASSPVAGLSYGYTF.

Here the CDR3 reads CASSREPGLAGGNSYEQYF. The CDR3 coding sequence is TGCGCCAGCAGCCGAGAACCGGGACTAGCGGGAGGCAACAGCTACGAGCAGTACTTC. The rearrangement links TRBV5-1 to TRBJ2-7; 15 bases fit TRBD2. The CDR3 is made up of 19 amino acids. V was clipped by 4 bases and J by 3 bases; unmatched bases: 14. Germline V CDR1 and CDR2: SGHRS, YFSETQ.

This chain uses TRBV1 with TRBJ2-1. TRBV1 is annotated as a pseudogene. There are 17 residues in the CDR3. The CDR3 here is CTSSQDHNGRAYNEQFF. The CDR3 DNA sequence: TGCACCAGCAGCCAAGATCATAACGGGAGGGCCTACAATGAGCAGTTCTTC.

CDR3 loop: CASSVGVLGSYEQYF. CDR3 in DNA: TGTGCCAGCAGCGTAGGTGTTCTGGGGTCCTACGAGCAGTACTTC. J is TRBJ2-7 and V is TRBV9; no clear D gene. The germline gives CDR1 SGDLS, CDR2 YYNGEE. This CDR3 has 15 residues. Trimming took 0 bases from V and 1 from J, leaving 11 bases between them.

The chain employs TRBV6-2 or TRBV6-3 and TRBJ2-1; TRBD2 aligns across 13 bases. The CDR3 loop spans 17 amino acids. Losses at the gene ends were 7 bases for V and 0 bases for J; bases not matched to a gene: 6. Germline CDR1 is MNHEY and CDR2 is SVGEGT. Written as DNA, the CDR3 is TGTGCCAGCACGGGACTAGCGGGACGGGCCTCCTACAATGAGCAGTTCTTC. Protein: CASTGLAGRASYNEQFF.

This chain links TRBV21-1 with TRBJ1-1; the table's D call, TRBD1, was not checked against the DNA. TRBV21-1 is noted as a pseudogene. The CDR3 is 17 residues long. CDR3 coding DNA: TGTGCCAGCAGCAAAGTGAGACTCGGGGGGTGTAACACTGAAGCTTTCTTT. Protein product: CASSKVRLGGCNTEAFF.

This CDR3 reads CASSNAQGSQQPQHF. CDR3 DNA sequence: TGTGCCAGCAGTAACGCACAGGGCTCGCAGCAGCCCCAGCATTTT. The rearrangement joins TRBV12-3 or TRBV12-4 to TRBJ1-5; D might be TRBD1 (6 bases). CDR3 length: 15 residues. Trimming took 5 bases from V and 7 from J, leaving 18 bases between them.

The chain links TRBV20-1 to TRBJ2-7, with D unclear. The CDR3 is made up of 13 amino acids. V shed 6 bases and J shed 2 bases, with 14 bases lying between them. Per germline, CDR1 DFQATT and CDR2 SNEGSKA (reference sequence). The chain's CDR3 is CSAPRKPPYEQYF. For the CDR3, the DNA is TGCAGTGCCCCTCGTAAGCCTCCCTACGAGCAGTACTTC.

CDR3 residues: CASSVGTPTEAFF. The CDR3 region has the DNA TGTGCCAGCAGCGTCGGGACACCCACTGAAGCTTTCTTT. The chain is built from TRBV11-2 and TRBJ1-1, with TRBD1 as a possible D gene (6 bases). The CDR3 covers 13 residues. Looked up from germline, CDR1 is SGHAT and CDR2 is FQNNGV. V dropped 5 bases and J dropped 4 bases, with 11 bases sitting between them.

The CDR3 sequence: CAWSKIWVSLGGYEQYF. The CDR3 DNA sequence: TGTGCCTGGAGTAAAATTTGGGTCTCTTTAGGAGGCTACGAGCAGTACTTC. The chain links TRBV30 to TRBJ2-7, with D tentatively TRBD2 (5 bases). V was pared by 2 bases and J by 3 bases, with 23 bases between. The CDR3 covers 17 residues. Germline loops: CDR1 GTSNPN, CDR2 SVGIG (reference sequence).

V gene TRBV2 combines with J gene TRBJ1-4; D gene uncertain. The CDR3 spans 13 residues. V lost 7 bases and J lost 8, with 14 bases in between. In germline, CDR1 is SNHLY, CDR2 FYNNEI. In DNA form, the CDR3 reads TGTGCCAGCACCTTTAGACCAGAGGAAAAACTGTTTTTT. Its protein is CASTFRPEEKLFF.

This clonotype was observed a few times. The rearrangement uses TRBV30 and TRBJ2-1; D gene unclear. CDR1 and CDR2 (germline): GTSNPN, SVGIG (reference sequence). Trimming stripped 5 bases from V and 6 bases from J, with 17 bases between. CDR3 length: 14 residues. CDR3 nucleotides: TGTGCCTGGGGCGGACCCTCTGGGGTCAATGAGCAGTTCTTC. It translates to CAWGGPSGVNEQFF.

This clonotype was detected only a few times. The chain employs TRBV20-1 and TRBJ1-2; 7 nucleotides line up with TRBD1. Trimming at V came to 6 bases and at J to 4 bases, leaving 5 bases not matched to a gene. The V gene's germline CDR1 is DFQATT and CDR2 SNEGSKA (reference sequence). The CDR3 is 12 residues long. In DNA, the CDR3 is TGCAGTGCCGAGGGACAGCTCTATGGCTACACCTTC. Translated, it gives CSAEGQLYGYTF.

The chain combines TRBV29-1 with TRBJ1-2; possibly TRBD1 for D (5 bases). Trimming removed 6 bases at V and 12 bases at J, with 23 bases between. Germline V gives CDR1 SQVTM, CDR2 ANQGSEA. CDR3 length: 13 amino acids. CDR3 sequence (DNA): TGCAGCGTGACACCCGCCGGGACCTTGAGTAACACCTTC. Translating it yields CSVTPAGTLSNTF.